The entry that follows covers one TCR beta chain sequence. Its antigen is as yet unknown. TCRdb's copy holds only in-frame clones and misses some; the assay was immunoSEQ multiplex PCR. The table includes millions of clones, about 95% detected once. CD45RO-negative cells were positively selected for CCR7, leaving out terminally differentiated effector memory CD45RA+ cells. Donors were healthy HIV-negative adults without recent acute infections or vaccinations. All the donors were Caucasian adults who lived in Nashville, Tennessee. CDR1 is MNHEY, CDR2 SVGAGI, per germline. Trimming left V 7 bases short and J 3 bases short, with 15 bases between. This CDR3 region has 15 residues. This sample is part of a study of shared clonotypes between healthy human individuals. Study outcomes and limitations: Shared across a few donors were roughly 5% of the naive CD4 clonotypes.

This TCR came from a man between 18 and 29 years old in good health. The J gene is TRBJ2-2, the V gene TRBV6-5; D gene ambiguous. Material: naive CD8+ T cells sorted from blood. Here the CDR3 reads CASTSPYHDTGELFF. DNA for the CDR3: TGTGCCAGCACCTCCCCCTATCACGACACCGGGGAGCTGTTTTTT.